This T cell receptor (beta chain) originates from a study of beta chain features in type 1 diabetes. Worth noting for this clone: Antigen specificity is unknown.

CDR3 length: 15 residues. From germline, CDR1 is SGHTA and CDR2 FQGTGA. With 5 bases clipped from V and 9 bases from J, the junction kept 6 bases outside the gene matches. Since all of the isolated RNA was reverse transcribed, expressed TCRB transcripts were what got sequenced. The method was immunoSEQ multiplex PCR; TCRdb's version includes in-frame clones alone and lacks a portion of them. The data show approximately 250,000 clones, with roughly 17% seen just once and about 0.078% held by the top ten. General study results and limits: Patients and controls would be equally affected if PCR favored shorter templates. When Type 1 diabetes patients were examined, their TCRB CDR3s proved moderately but significantly shorter in all four CD4+ subsets.

This TCR was sampled from a man younger than 40 with type 1 diabetes. Sequenced: naive CD4+ T cells from blood. This sequence joins TRBV7-3 and TRBJ2-1; 14 bases agree with TRBD2. The CDR3 sequence: CASSLTGTSGSEQFF. The CDR3 region has the DNA TGTGCCAGCAGCCTCACAGGGACTAGCGGGAGTGAGCAGTTCTTC.